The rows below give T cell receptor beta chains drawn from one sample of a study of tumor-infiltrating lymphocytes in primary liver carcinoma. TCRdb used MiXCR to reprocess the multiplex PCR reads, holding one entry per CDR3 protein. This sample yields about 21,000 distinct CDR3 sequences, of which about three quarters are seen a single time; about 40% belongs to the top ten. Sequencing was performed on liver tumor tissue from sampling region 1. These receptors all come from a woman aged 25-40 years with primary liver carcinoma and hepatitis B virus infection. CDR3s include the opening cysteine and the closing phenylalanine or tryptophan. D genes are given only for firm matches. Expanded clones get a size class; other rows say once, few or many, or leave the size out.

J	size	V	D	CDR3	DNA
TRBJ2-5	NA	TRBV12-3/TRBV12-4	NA	CAGSLMGGRETQYF	TGTGCCGGCAGTTTGATGGGGGGCCGGGAGACCCAGTACTTC
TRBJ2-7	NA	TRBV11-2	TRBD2	CVSSLSVGLTGGGYEQYF	TGTGTCAGCAGCTTATCCGTTGGACTAACGGGAGGGGGGTACGAGCAGTACTTC
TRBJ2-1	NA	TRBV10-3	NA	CAISESICGTYNEQFF	TGTGCCATCAGTGAGTCGATTTGCGGAACCTACAATGAGCAGTTCTTC
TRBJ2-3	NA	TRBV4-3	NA	CTSSQSVWQGNPDDTQYF	TGCACCAGCAGCCAGTCGGTCTGGCAGGGTAATCCCGATGATACGCAGTATTTT
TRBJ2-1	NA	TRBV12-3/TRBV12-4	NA	CASSLTRGPREQLF	TGTGCCAGTAGTTTAACGAGAGGGCCCAGAGAGCAGCTCTTC
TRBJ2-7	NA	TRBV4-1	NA	CPSSQLGPASPTYEQYF	TGTCCCAGCAGCCAATTGGGGCCCGCTTCTCCCACTTACGAGCAGTACTTC
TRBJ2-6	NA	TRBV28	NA	CASSLHSPPGANVLTF	TGTGCCAGCAGTTTACACAGTCCCCCTGGGGCCAACGTCCTGACTTTC
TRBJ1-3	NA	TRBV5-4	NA	CASSRTEPGNTVYF	TGTGCCAGCAGCCGGACTGAGCCTGGGAATACCGTATATTTT
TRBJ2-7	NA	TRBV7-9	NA	CASSSRGFPYEQYF	TGTGCCAGCAGCTCGAGAGGCTTCCCCTACGAGCAGTACTTC
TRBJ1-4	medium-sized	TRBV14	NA	CASSRRRNNEKLFF	TGTGCCAGCAGCCGAAGACGGAATAATGAAAAACTGTTTTTT
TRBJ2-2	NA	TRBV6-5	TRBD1	CASSPLTGFTWELFF	TGTGCCAGCAGTCCGCTGACAGGGTTCACTTGGGAGCTGTTTTTT
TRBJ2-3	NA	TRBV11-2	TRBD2	CASSEGLAGITDTQYF	TGTGCCAGCAGCGAGGGACTAGCGGGTATTACTGATACGCAGTATTTT
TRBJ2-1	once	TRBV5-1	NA	CASTPSPNYFYNEQFF	TGTGCCAGCACCCCGTCCCCAAACTATTTCTACAATGAGCAGTTCTTC
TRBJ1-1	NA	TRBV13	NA	CASSLGGSSIGGTEAFF	TGTGCCAGCAGCTTAGGAGGGTCTAGTATTGGGGGCACTGAAGCGTTCTTT
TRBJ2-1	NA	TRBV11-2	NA	CASSTSPVGGYNEQFF	TGTGCCAGTAGCACCTCTCCAGTGGGAGGATACAATGAGCAGTTCTTC
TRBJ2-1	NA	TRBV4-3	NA	CACSQDAGSSYNEQFF	TGCGCCTGCAGCCAAGATGCGGGGAGCTCCTACAACGAGCAGTTCTTC
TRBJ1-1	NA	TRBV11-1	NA	CASGSTGIVNTEAFF	TGTGCCAGCGGCTCTACCGGGATAGTGAACACTGAAGCTTTCTTT
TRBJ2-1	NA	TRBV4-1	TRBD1	CARSQDTGQGENEQFF	TGTGCCAGGAGCCAAGATACGGGACAGGGGGAGAATGAGCAGTTCTTC
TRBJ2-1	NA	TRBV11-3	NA	CAIGSTGHGFLDEQFF	TGTGCTATCGGTTCAACGGGACACGGCTTCTTGGATGAGCAATTCTTC
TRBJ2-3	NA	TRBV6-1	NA	CTSSAVWFTDTQYF	TGTACCAGCAGCGCTGTGTGGTTTACAGATACACAGTATTTT
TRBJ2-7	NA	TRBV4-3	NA	CASSQPRDTSYEQYF	TGCGCCAGCAGCCAGCCCCGGGACACTTCCTACGAGCAGTACTTC
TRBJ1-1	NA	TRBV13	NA	CVIILGGFGIWGTEAFF	TGTGTCATCATCTTAGGAGGGTTTGGTATTTGGGGCACTGAAGCTTTCTTT